The 28 T cell receptor beta chains below all came from one sample that was sequenced in a study of cytomegalovirus exposure and HLA in healthy donors (dated by TCRdb to about 2017). The library was built by means of the immunoSEQ multiplex PCR assay. The multiplex PCR relied on a mix of 60 forward primers for TCR Vbeta segments and 13 reverse primers for TCR Jbeta segments. In TCRdb, the immuneACCESS table is reduced to in-frame sequences with V and J assigned. These tables do not hold every clone; where another copy was compared, an unresolved V gene accounts for under half, and the others remain unexplained. The sample contains approximately 130,000 clones, approximately 80% of them found a single time. Roughly 1.8% of the sample is taken by the ten largest. Sequenced input: PBMCs. The receptors originated from a middle-aged woman in good health and CMV-seronegative.

The rearrangement uses TRBV2 and TRBJ2-1; maybe TRBD2 (6 bases). Trimming shortened V by 3 bases and J by 7 bases, and 22 bases separated the two germline ends. Looked up from germline, CDR1 is SNHLY and CDR2 is FYNNEI. The CDR3 runs 17 residues. This CDR3 is CASSDGTPGRRENEQFF. DNA for the CDR3: TGTGCCAGCAGTGATGGGACCCCCGGGAGAAGAGAAAATGAGCAGTTCTTC. Combining the CDR3 with reference TRBV2 and TRBJ2-1 gives the whole variable domain EPEVTQTPSHQVTQMGQEVILRCVPISNHLYFYWYRQILGQKVEFLVSFYNNEISEKSEIFDDQFSVERPDGSNFTLKIRSTKLEDSAMYFCASSDGTPGRRENEQFFGPGTRLTVL.

This clone was seen just once. V and J are TRBV7-9 and TRBJ2-7; no definite D call. Germline CDR1 SEHNR, CDR2 FQNEAQ (reference sequence). The CDR3 runs 13 residues. Trimming pared 7 bases from V and 2 bases from J, leaving 12 bases between. The CDR3 spells CASTRLTAYEQYF. CDR3 bases: TGTGCCAGCACCAGACTTACCGCCTACGAGCAGTACTTC. The whole variable domain, remainder taken from reference TRBV7-9 and TRBJ2-7, is DTGVSQNPRHKITKRGQNVTFRCDPISEHNRLYWYRQTLGQGPEFLTYFQNEAQLEKSRLLSDRFSAERPKGSFSTLEIQRTEQGDSAMYLCASTRLTAYEQYFGPGTRLTVT.

This rearrangement joins TRBV5-5 to TRBJ2-7; no clear D. Per germline, CDR1 SGHKS and CDR2 YYEKEE (reference sequence). V gave up 7 bases and J gave up 2 bases, with 13 bases separating them. The CDR3 length is 13 residues. The CDR3: CASGRIDAYEQYF. CDR3 nucleotides: TGTGCCAGCGGCAGGATAGACGCCTACGAGCAGTACTTC.

This rearrangement joins TRBV2 to TRBJ1-5; the match to TRBD1 covers 11 bases. This CDR3 comprises 16 residues. The J segment lost 1 base and the V segment lost 7 bases, leaving 6 bases of the junction unmatched. Germline V lookup: CDR1 SNHLY, CDR2 FYNNEI. The CDR3 sequence: CASIGRDRGSNQPQHF. The CDR3 DNA is TGTGCCAGCATTGGTAGGGACAGGGGGAGCAATCAGCCCCAGCATTTT.

The V call is TRBV27, the J call TRBJ2-1; D might be TRBD2 (6 bases). Trimming took off 6 bases at V and 7 bases at J, with 13 bases between the two ends. CDR3 length: 13 residues. CDR1 and CDR2 (germline): MNHEY, SMNVEV (reference sequence). This chain's CDR3 is CASRDTSLNEQFF. DNA for the CDR3: TGTGCCAGCAGAGATACTAGCTTGAATGAGCAGTTCTTC.

The chain has TRBV29-1 and TRBJ2-5, with D perhaps matching TRBD1 (5 bases). The germline V gene encodes CDR1 SQVTM and CDR2 ANQGSEA. The CDR3 length is 11 residues. The V and J ends lost 8 bases and 5 bases respectively, with 12 bases between them. DNA of the CDR3: TGCAGCCCGAGGTGGGGCGAGACCCAGTACTTC. Translated: CSPRWGETQYF.

This chain uses TRBV12-5 with TRBJ2-1, with 7 bases lining up with TRBD2. The CDR3 runs to 13 residues. CDR1 is LGHNT, CDR2 FRNRAP, per germline. The V gene end was trimmed by 6 bases and the J gene end by 10 bases; junction bases not matched to a gene: 9. CDR3 nucleotides: TGTGCTAGTGGCCTAAGCGGGATTGAGGAGCAGTTCTTC. It specifies CASGLSGIEEQFF.

The rearrangement joins TRBV19 to TRBJ1-1; 8 nucleotides align to TRBD1. This CDR3 contains 13 residues. Germline CDR1 LNHDA, CDR2 SQIVND (reference sequence). The V segment lost 8 bases and the J segment 6 bases; nucleotides outside the gene matches: 8. The DNA for the CDR3 is TGTGCCAGTGCAGGGGGCCGGACAGCTGAAGCTTTCTTT. Residues: CASAGGRTAEAFF.

The chain employs TRBV30 and TRBJ2-7, with TRBD2 identical over 10 bases. V gave up 1 base and J gave up 2 bases; unmatched junction bases: 8. Germline loops: CDR1 GTSNPN, CDR2 SVGIG (reference sequence). The CDR3 totals 16 residues. The CDR3 nucleotides read TGTGCCTGGAGTGGCCTAGCGGGAGAAAGGGCCTACGAGCAGTACTTC. It is translated as CAWSGLAGERAYEQYF.

The chain joins TRBV7-2 to TRBJ2-5; perhaps TRBD2 as D (6 bases). Matching the DNA end better, TRBJ2-7 makes the J call doubtful. The CDR3 extends over 15 amino acids. The V gene's germline CDR1 is SGHTA and CDR2 FQGNSA. In DNA form, the CDR3 reads TGTGCCAGCAGTTTCGGACTGGGGGGTTCCTACGAGCAGTACTTC. It is translated as CASSFGLGGSYEQYF.

In its sample, this clone was seen a few times. The chain's CDR3 is CASSYSSPGEKLFF. In nucleotides, the CDR3 is TGTGCCAGCAGTTACTCTTCTCCCGGGGAAAAACTGTTTTTT. The V gene is TRBV6-5, the J gene TRBJ1-4; D is unclear. Germline V lookup: CDR1 MNHEY, CDR2 SVGAGI. This CDR3 has 14 residues. V lost 0 bases to trimming and J lost 8 bases, with 10 bases between them.

CDR3 sequence reads: CASRIGASTDTNEKLFF. CDR3 DNA sequence: TGCGCCAGCAGGATAGGAGCTTCCACGGACACCAATGAAAAACTGTTTTTT. The chain uses TRBV5-1 and TRBJ1-4, with a weak D call TRBD1 (5 bases). With 5 bases removed from V and 5 bases from J, the gap between germline ends came to 22 bases. Looked up from germline, CDR1 is SGHRS and CDR2 is YFSETQ. CDR3 length: 17 residues.

V usage is TRBV28 and J usage is TRBJ2-5; 7 nucleotides match TRBD1. Germline values: CDR1 MDHEN, CDR2 SYDVKM. This CDR3 spans 18 amino acids. The V and J ends lost 4 bases and 5 bases, in that order; junction bases with no gene match: 19. The CDR3 loop is CASSSNWARGSEWETQYF. CDR3 DNA: TGTGCCAGCAGTTCGAACTGGGCCAGGGGGTCCGAGTGGGAGACCCAGTACTTC.

The chain links TRBV7-2 to TRBJ1-4, with TRBD1 identical over 8 bases. The V and J ends lost 6 bases and 8 bases, in that order; junction bases with no gene match: 8. The germline gives CDR1 SGHTA, CDR2 FQGNSA. The CDR3 runs 14 residues. The chain's CDR3 is CASRTGAGAEKLFF. CDR3 nucleotides: TGTGCCAGCAGGACAGGGGCTGGGGCGGAAAAACTGTTTTTT.

The chain recombines TRBV5-1 with TRBJ2-5; 8 bases align to TRBD1. V lost 4 bases to trimming and J lost 5 bases; unmatched junction nucleotides: 13. This CDR3 spans 16 amino acids. Germline assignment: CDR1 SGHRS and CDR2 YFSETQ. CDR3 sequence reads: CASSHGTGNSRETQYF. The CDR3 coding sequence is TGCGCCAGCAGCCACGGGACAGGCAACTCGCGGGAGACCCAGTACTTC. Together with reference TRBV5-1 and TRBJ2-5, the CDR3 gives the full variable domain: KAGVTQTPRYLIKTRGQQVTLSCSPISGHRSVSWYQQTPGQGLQFLFEYFSETQRNKGNFPGRFSGRQFSNSRSEMNVSTLELGDSALYLCASSHGTGNSRETQYFGPGTRLLVL.

The chain links TRBV7-9 to TRBJ1-6; D possibly corresponds to TRBD1 (6 bases). Trimming removed 6 bases at V and 8 bases at J, with 14 bases between. Germline V gives CDR1 SEHNR, CDR2 FQNEAQ (reference sequence). This CDR3 contains 14 residues. The chain's CDR3 is CASRLGGLHSPLHF. The CDR3 DNA sequence: TGTGCCAGCAGGTTGGGGGGGCTACATTCACCCCTCCACTTT.

CDR3 in amino acids: CASSEARRGLGSTEAFF. CDR3 DNA: TGTGCCAGCAGTGAAGCGCGAAGGGGGCTAGGGAGCACTGAAGCTTTCTTT. V is TRBV6-1 and J is TRBJ1-1; TRBD1 matches 7 bases. With 0 bases clipped from V and 4 bases from J, the junction kept 11 bases outside the gene matches. This CDR3 contains 17 residues. Germline V gives CDR1 MNHNS, CDR2 SASEGT.

The chain joins TRBV2 to TRBJ2-3; 8 bases fit TRBD2. V shed 7 bases and J 6 bases; nucleotides not matched to a gene: 9. The CDR3 loop spans 14 amino acids. Germline values: CDR1 SNHLY, CDR2 FYNNEI. This CDR3 is CASTTRGAEDTQYF. CDR3 bases: TGTGCCAGCACCACGCGGGGGGCCGAGGATACGCAGTATTTT. Supplemented by reference TRBV2 and TRBJ2-3, the full variable domain reads EPEVTQTPSHQVTQMGQEVILRCVPISNHLYFYWYRQILGQKVEFLVSFYNNEISEKSEIFDDQFSVERPDGSNFTLKIRSTKLEDSAMYFCASTTRGAEDTQYFGPGTRLTVL.

This chain uses TRBV7-3 with TRBJ2-1; tentative D call: TRBD2 (6 bases). V lost 6 bases and J lost 8, with 17 bases in between. Germline V lookup: CDR1 SGHTA, CDR2 FQGTGA. The CDR3 runs to 14 residues. Here the CDR3 DNA reads TGTGCCAGCAGTTATTCCCCAGGGAGGTATGAGCAGTTCTTC. It codes for CASSYSPGRYEQFF. The full variable domain, in which reference TRBV7-3 and TRBJ2-1 provide the parts outside the CDR3, is GAGVSQTPSNKVTEKGKYVELRCDPISGHTALYWYRQSLGQGPEFLIYFQGTGAADDSGLPNDRFFAVRPEGSVSTLKIQRTERGDSAVYLCASSYSPGRYEQFFGPGTRLTVL.

The chain couples TRBV14 to TRBJ2-5; 7 bases match TRBD2. Trimming removed 1 base from V and 9 bases from J; junction bases left unmatched: 5. Germline-derived CDR1 and CDR2 are SGHDN and FVKESK. The CDR3 is 13 amino acids. The CDR3 protein is CASSQAEGRAQYF. Written as DNA, the CDR3 is TGTGCCAGCAGCCAAGCAGAGGGGAGGGCCCAGTACTTC.

V and J are TRBV6-6 and TRBJ1-6; unclear D gene. The CDR3 sequence is 14 residues long. V lost 8 bases, J lost 10 bases, and 18 bases lay in between. CDR1 is MNHNY, CDR2 SVGAGI, per germline (reference sequence). As DNA, the CDR3 is TGTGCCAGCGTCAATGAAGCTAGGCGATCACCCCTCCACTTT. Translation gives CASVNEARRSPLHF.

V is TRBV10-2 and J is TRBJ2-1, with TRBD2 matching over 10 bases. V lost 6 bases to trimming and J lost 12 bases; unmatched junction nucleotides: 26. From germline, CDR1 is WSHSY and CDR2 SAAADI. The CDR3 length is 19 residues. CDR3 coding DNA: TGCGCCAGCAGGGACGCGATTGGACTAGCGGCTAATCCCACAATCCGGCAGTTCTTC. This codes for CASRDAIGLAANPTIRQFF.

The gene calls are TRBV28 and TRBJ1-1; TRBD1 is a possible D gene (5 bases). V was shortened by 5 bases and J by 3 bases, with 13 bases between the two germline ends. CDR1 and CDR2 from the germline V gene are MDHEN and SYDVKM. The CDR3 totals 14 residues. The CDR3: CASSAGGLDTEAFF. The CDR3 DNA is TGTGCCAGCAGTGCCGGGGGGTTGGACACTGAAGCTTTCTTT.

The rearrangement links TRBV19 to TRBJ1-6; 8 bases are shared with TRBD1. CDR3 length: 16 amino acids. Germline V lookup: CDR1 LNHDA, CDR2 SQIVND (reference sequence). Germline trimming cut 4 bases from V and 7 bases from J; bases unmatched to any gene: 9. The CDR3 region is CASSTSRDRRNSPLHF. DNA of the CDR3: TGTGCCAGTAGTACGTCCCGGGACAGGAGGAATTCACCCCTCCACTTT.

In this sample, this clone turned up a few times. The genes are TRBV10-2 and TRBJ2-5; perhaps TRBD2 as D (5 bases). The CDR3 runs to 16 residues. The germline V gene encodes CDR1 WSHSY and CDR2 SAAADI. The ends were cut back, 8 bases at V and 2 bases at J, with 21 bases in the middle. In DNA, the CDR3 is TGCGCCAGCGGACGTGAGGGCAGTCCAAGTCAAGAGACCCAGTACTTC. The encoded protein is CASGREGSPSQETQYF.

This clone was seen a handful of times. An end of the junction differs from the germline gene, which may be a read error. The chain is built from TRBV29-1 and TRBJ1-1, with D possibly TRBD1 on 5 matching bases. Germline CDR1 is SQVTM and CDR2 is ANQGSEA. CDR3 length equals 10 residues. CDR3 DNA: TGCAGCGTTGAACAGGGCTGGGGTTTCTTC. Encoded protein: CSVEQGWGFF. The variable domain in full, completed from reference TRBV29-1 and TRBJ1-1, reads SAVISQKPSRDICQRGTSLTIQCQVDSQVTMMFWYRQQPGQSLTLIATANQGSEATYESGFVIDKFPISRPNLTFSTLTVSNMSPEDSSIYLCSVEQGWGFFGQGTRLTVV.

Of note for this clone: Other DNA sequences within the sample encode an identical CDR3. V usage is TRBV14 and J usage is TRBJ1-1; D may be TRBD1 (6 bases). Germline V gene lookup returns CDR1 SGHDN and CDR2 FVKESK. This CDR3 is built from 14 residues. The V end was cut by 6 bases, the J end by 0 bases, with 11 bases between. CDR3 residues: CASRGQSMNTEAFF. Here the CDR3 DNA reads TGTGCCAGCAGAGGACAGAGCATGAACACTGAAGCTTTCTTT.

The chain employs TRBV7-9 and TRBJ2-2; 7 bases map to TRBD1. Germline-derived CDR1 and CDR2 are SEHNR and FQNEAQ (reference sequence). The CDR3 spans 14 residues. After removal of 5 bases from V and 5 bases from J, the junction contained 5 bases not matched to a gene. The CDR3 region has the DNA TGTGCCAGCAGCGCCCGACAGGGTACCGGGGAGCTGTTTTTT. Its protein product is CASSARQGTGELFF.